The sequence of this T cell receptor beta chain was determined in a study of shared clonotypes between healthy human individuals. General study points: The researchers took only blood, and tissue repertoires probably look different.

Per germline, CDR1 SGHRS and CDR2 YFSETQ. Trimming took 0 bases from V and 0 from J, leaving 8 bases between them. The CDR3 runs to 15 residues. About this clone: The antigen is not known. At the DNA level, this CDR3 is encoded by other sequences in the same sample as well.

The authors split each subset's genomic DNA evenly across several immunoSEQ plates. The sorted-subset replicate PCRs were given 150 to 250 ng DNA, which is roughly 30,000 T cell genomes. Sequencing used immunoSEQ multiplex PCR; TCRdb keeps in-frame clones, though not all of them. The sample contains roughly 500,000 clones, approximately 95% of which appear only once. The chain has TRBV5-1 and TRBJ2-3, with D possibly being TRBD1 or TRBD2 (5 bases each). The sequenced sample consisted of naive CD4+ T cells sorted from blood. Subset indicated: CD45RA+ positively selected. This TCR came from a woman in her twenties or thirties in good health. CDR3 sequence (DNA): TGCGCCAGCAGCTTGGGGGACGGTAGCACAGATACGCAGTATTTT. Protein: CASSLGDGSTDTQYF. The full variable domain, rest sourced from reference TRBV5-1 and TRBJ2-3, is KAGVTQTPRYLIKTRGQQVTLSCSPISGHRSVSWYQQTPGQGLQFLFEYFSETQRNKGNFPGRFSGRQFSNSRSEMNVSTLELGDSALYLCASSLGDGSTDTQYFGPGTRLTVL.